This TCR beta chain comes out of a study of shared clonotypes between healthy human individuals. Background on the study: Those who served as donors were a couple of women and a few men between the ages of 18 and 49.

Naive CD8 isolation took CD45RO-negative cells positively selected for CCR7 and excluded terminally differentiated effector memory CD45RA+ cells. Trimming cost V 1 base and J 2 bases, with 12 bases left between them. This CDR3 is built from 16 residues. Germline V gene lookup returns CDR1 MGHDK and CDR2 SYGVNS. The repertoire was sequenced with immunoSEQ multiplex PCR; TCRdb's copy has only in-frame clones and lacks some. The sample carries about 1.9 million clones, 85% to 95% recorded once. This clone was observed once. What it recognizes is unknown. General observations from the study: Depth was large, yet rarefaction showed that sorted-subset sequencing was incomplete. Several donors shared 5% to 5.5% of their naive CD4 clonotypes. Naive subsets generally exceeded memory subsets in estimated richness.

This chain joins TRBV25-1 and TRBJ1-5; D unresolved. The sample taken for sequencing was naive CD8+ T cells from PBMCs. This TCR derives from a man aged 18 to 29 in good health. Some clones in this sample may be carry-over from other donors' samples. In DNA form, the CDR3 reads TGTGCCAGCAGTGAATCCCCTGCTGCCCGCAATCAGCCCCAGCATTTT. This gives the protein CASSESPAARNQPQHF.